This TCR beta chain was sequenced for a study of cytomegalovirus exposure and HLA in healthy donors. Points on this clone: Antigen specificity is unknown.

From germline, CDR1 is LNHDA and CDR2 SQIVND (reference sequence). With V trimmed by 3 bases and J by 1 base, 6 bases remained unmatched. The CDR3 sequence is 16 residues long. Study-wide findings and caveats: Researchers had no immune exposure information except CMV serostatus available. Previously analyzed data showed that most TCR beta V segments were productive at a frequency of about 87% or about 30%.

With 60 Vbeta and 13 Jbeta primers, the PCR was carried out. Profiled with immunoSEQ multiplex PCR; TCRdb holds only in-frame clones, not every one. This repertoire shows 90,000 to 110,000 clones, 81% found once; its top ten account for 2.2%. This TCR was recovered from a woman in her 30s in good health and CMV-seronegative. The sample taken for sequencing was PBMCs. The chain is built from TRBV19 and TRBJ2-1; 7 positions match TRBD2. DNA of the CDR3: TGTGCCAGTAGTATGCCAGCGGGGCCATCCTACAATGAGCAGTTCTTC. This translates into CASSMPAGPSYNEQFF.